This TCR beta chain stems from a study of vaccination and CD4 T cells after COVID-19. The sample's treatment: 10-day PBMC culture with coronavirus spike peptide pools or control peptides (ViraFEST assay). Trimming shortened V by 0 bases and J by 1 base, and 9 bases separated the two germline ends. The CDR3 spans 15 residues. Germline-derived CDR1 and CDR2 are SGHRS and YFSETQ. The Oncomine TCR Beta short-read assay was what sequenced the DNA obtained from cultured CD4+ T cells. MiXCR, applied by TCRdb to the PCR reads, yields one record per CDR3 protein. The table records approximately 12,000 distinct CDR3 sequences, 20% of them present only once. In regard to this clonotype: Its antigen is unknown.

J is TRBJ2-3 and V is TRBV5-1; D is undetermined. The receptor was derived from a human donor who received a COVID-19 vaccine. The sample in question was CD4+ T cells from blood, cultured in vitro, obtained before SARS-CoV-2 vaccination. The chain's CDR3 is CASSLGGGGTDTQYF. In DNA form, the CDR3 reads TGCGCCAGCAGCTTGGGGGGTGGGGGCACAGATACGCAGTATTTT.